This passage covers 15 T cell receptor beta chains from one sample sequenced in a study of blood T cell repertoires in COVID-19. Measured with immunoSEQ multiplex PCR; TCRdb has only the in-frame clones, and not every one. The data contain roughly 320,000 clones, 86% of them singletons. Sequencing was performed on PBMCs or T cells enriched from blood (not recorded which). These receptor sequences come from a man aged 25-45 years who had recovered from COVID-19.

This clone was counted a few times. The chain has TRBV30 and TRBJ2-3; no definite D call. Trimming removed 4 bases at V and 0 bases at J, with 8 bases between. The CDR3 loop spans 13 amino acids. Looked up from germline, CDR1 is GTSNPN and CDR2 is SVGIG (reference sequence). The CDR3, as DNA: TGTGCCTGGACTAGAACTAGCACAGATACGCAGTATTTT. Encoded protein: CAWTRTSTDTQYF.

The chain recombines TRBV4-1 with TRBJ1-2; 7 nucleotides line up with TRBD1. The CDR3 sequence is 18 residues long. Germline CDR1 MGHRA, CDR2 YSYEKL. With 7 bases clipped from V and 5 bases from J, the junction kept 22 bases outside the gene matches. This CDR3 is CASMQEWGDREKRYGYTF. The CDR3 DNA follows: TGCGCCAGCATGCAAGAGTGGGGCGACAGGGAAAAAAGATATGGCTACACCTTC.

This chain connects TRBV6-5 to TRBJ1-3; 11 nucleotides align to TRBD1. The germline CDR1 and CDR2 sequences are MNHEY and SVGAGI. The CDR3 is 15 amino acids. The V and J ends lost 5 bases and 3 bases, in that order; junction bases with no gene match: 3. The CDR3 sequence is CASSRTGGVGNTIYF. The CDR3 DNA follows: TGTGCCAGCAGTAGGACAGGGGGCGTTGGAAACACCATATATTTT.

In nucleotides, the CDR3 is TGTGCCAGCAGCTTGTGGGGGGACAGGGTTTTTCAGCCCCAGCATTTT. Encoded protein: CASSLWGDRVFQPQHF. This chain joins TRBV5-4 and TRBJ1-5; TRBD1 matches 9 bases. The germline gives CDR1 SGHNT, CDR2 YYREEE (reference sequence). The trim removed 1 base at V and 6 bases at J, leaving 8 bases unmatched. CDR3 length equals 16 residues.

J is TRBJ2-1 and V is TRBV9; TRBD2 matches 9 bases. Trimming removed 4 bases from V and 4 bases from J; junction bases left unmatched: 9. The CDR3 has 16 amino acids. Per germline, CDR1 SGDLS and CDR2 YYNGEE. The CDR3 spells CASSPISGSWYNEQFF. The CDR3 coding sequence is TGTGCCAGCAGCCCAATTAGCGGGAGTTGGTACAATGAGCAGTTCTTC.

The rearrangement joins TRBV5-5 to TRBJ2-3, with D uncertain. The germline V gene has CDR1 SGHKS and CDR2 YYEKEE (reference sequence). The V end was cut by 0 bases, the J end by 1 base, with 6 bases between. The CDR3 has 14 residues. CDR3 sequence: CASSLGHRTDTQYF. DNA for the CDR3: TGTGCCAGCAGCTTGGGACACCGCACAGATACGCAGTATTTT.

This clone was seen a few times. The V call is TRBV5-1, the J call TRBJ1-6; a weak D match, TRBD1 (6 bases). The V end was cut by 1 base, the J end by 1 base, with 12 bases between. This CDR3 spans 17 amino acids. Germline assignment: CDR1 SGHRS and CDR2 YFSETQ. The CDR3 DNA reads as TGCGCCAGCAGCTTGATATCTAGGGGGTCCTATAATTCACCCCTCCACTTT. Translating it yields CASSLISRGSYNSPLHF.

J is TRBJ2-7 and V is TRBV15; the match to TRBD2 covers 8 bases. The CDR3 is 13 amino acids. The junction had 2 bases not matched to a gene; V was cut back by 5 bases and J by 2 bases. Germline loops: CDR1 LNHNV, CDR2 YYDKDF (reference sequence). The CDR3 spells CATSYSGTYEQYF. The CDR3 DNA follows: TGTGCCACCAGCTATAGCGGGACCTACGAGCAGTACTTC.

The rearrangement joins TRBV7-9 to TRBJ2-2; TRBD2 agrees at 7 bases. Per the germline V gene, CDR1 is SEHNR and CDR2 is FQNEAQ (reference sequence). Unmatched junction bases numbered 18, after V lost 5 bases and J lost 3 bases. The CDR3 runs 19 residues. For the CDR3, the DNA is TGTGCCAGCAGCACGCCCCCCTCGGGCGGGAGCGAGTACACCGGGGAGCTGTTTTTT. Translating gives CASSTPPSGGSEYTGELFF.

The CDR3 DNA reads as TGCGCCAGCAGTGGAGGGCGGGGGCACTACAATGAGCAGTTCTTC. Residues: CASSGGRGHYNEQFF. The chain is built from TRBV5-1 and TRBJ2-1; D might be TRBD2 (7 bases). The length of the CDR3 is 15 residues. Per the germline V gene, CDR1 is SGHRS and CDR2 is YFSETQ. The V end lost 5 bases, the J end lost 3 bases, and 15 bases lay between the germline ends.

The chain has TRBV30 and TRBJ1-1; possible D gene TRBD1, 5 bases. Trimming removed 3 bases from V and 5 bases from J, with 7 bases in between. The germline V gene encodes CDR1 GTSNPN and CDR2 SVGIG (reference sequence). The CDR3 runs 11 residues. The CDR3 spells CAWRRGTEAFF. The CDR3 bases are TGTGCCTGGAGAAGGGGTACTGAAGCTTTCTTT.

The chain carries TRBV30 and TRBJ2-3; TRBD2 aligns across 8 bases. The CDR3 loop spans 17 amino acids. J was trimmed by 3 bases and V by 5 bases; bases with no gene match: 16. CDR1 GTSNPN and CDR2 SVGIG come from the germline V gene (reference sequence). Here the CDR3 DNA reads TGTGCCTGGCCCTGGGAGGCCTCTAGCGGGTGGACAGATACGCAGTATTTT. Protein product: CAWPWEASSGWTDTQYF. The full variable domain, completed using reference TRBV30 and TRBJ2-3, is SQTIHQWPATLVQPVGSPLSLECTVEGTSNPNLYWYRQAAGRGLQLLFYSVGIGQISSEVPQNLSASRPQDRQFILSSKKLLLSDSGFYLCAWPWEASSGWTDTQYFGPGTRLTVL.

The chain carries TRBV3-1 (or the pseudogene TRBV3-2) and TRBJ2-1; 7 nucleotides line up with TRBD2. Germline lookup yields CDR1 LGHDT and CDR2 YNNKEL (reference sequence). This CDR3 contains 17 residues. With V trimmed by 2 bases and J by 8 bases, 15 bases remained unmatched. CDR3 amino acids: CASSQTSATSPRDEQFF. CDR3 nucleotide sequence: TGTGCCAGCAGCCAAACTTCAGCGACTAGCCCACGGGATGAGCAGTTCTTC.

This CDR3 is CASSITGTGVTFF. DNA for the CDR3: TGTGCCAGCAGCATCACCGGGACAGGGGTGACTTTCTTT. The chain carries TRBV7-9 and TRBJ1-1; TRBD1 matches at 10 bases. The germline V gene encodes CDR1 SEHNR and CDR2 FQNEAQ (reference sequence). Trimming took 5 bases from V and 12 from J; bases not matched to a gene: 9. The CDR3 is made up of 13 amino acids.

CDR3 in amino acids: CASSLYRQEINYGYTF. CDR3 in DNA: TGTGCCAGCAGTCTCTACCGACAGGAGATTAACTATGGCTACACCTTC. The chain links TRBV28 to TRBJ1-2, with D possibly being TRBD1 (6 bases). V was shortened by 5 bases and J by 1 base, with 17 bases between the two germline ends. The germline CDR1 and CDR2 sequences are MDHEN and SYDVKM. This CDR3 comprises 16 residues.